The present TCR beta chain was sequenced within a study of cytomegalovirus exposure and HLA in healthy donors. Trimming pared 4 bases from V and 4 bases from J, leaving 14 bases between. Germline V gene lookup returns CDR1 SGHTA and CDR2 FQGNSA. The CDR3 is 14 amino acids. The PCR employed 60 Vbeta primers together with 13 Jbeta primers. Using immunoSEQ multiplex PCR, the repertoire was profiled, and TCRdb retains in-frame clones only, with some absent. The table shows approximately 150,000 clones, with approximately 80% occurring only once. The sequence came from a man younger than 45 in good health and CMV-seronegative. The chain employs TRBV7-2 and TRBJ2-7; no reliable D call. Material: PBMCs. The CDR3 reads CASSSYPGRYEQYF. The CDR3 bases are TGTGCCAGCAGCTCCTACCCGGGTAGGTACGAGCAGTACTTC. Filled out from reference TRBV7-2 and TRBJ2-7, the complete variable domain reads GAGVSQSPSNKVTEKGKDVELRCDPISGHTALYWYRQSLGQGLEFLIYFQGNSAPDKSGLPSDRFSAERTGGSVSTLTIQRTQQEDSAVYLCASSSYPGRYEQYFGPGTRLTVT.